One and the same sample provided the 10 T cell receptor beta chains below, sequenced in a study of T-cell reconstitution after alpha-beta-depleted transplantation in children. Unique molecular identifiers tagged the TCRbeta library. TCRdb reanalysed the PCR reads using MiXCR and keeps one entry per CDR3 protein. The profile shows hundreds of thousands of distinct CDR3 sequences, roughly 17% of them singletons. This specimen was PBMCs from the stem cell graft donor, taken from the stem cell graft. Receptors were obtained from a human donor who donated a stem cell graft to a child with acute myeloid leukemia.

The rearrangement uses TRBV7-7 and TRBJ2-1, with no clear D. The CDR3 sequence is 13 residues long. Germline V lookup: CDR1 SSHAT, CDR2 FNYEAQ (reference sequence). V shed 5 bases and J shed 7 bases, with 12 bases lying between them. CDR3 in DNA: TGTGCCAGCAGCCAGGACCTAGGAAATGAGCAGTTCTTC. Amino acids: CASSQDLGNEQFF.

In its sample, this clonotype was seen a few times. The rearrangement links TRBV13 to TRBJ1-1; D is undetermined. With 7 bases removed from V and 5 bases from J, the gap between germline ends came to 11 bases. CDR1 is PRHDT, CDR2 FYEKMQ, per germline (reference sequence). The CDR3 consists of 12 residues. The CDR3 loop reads CASTLGRTEAFF. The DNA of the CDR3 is TGTGCCAGCACCCTCGGACGGACTGAAGCTTTCTTT.

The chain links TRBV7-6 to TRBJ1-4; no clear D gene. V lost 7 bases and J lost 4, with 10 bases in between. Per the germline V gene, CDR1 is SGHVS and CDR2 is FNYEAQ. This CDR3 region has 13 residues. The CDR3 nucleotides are TGTGCCAGCAAAACTGCGTTTAATGAAAAACTGTTTTTT. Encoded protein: CASKTAFNEKLFF.

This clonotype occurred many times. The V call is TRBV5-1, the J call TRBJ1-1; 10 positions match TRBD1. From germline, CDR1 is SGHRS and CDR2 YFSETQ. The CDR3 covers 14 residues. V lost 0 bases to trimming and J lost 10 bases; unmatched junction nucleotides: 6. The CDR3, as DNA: TGCGCCAGCAGCTTGGCTGGGACAGGGGACAGAGCTTTCTTT. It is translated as CASSLAGTGDRAFF.

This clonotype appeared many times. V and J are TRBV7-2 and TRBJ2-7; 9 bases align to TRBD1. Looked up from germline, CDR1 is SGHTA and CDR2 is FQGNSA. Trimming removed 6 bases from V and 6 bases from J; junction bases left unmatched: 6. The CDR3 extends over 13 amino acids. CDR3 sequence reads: CASSPGTGIEQYF. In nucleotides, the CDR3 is TGTGCCAGCAGTCCCGGGACAGGGATCGAGCAGTACTTC.

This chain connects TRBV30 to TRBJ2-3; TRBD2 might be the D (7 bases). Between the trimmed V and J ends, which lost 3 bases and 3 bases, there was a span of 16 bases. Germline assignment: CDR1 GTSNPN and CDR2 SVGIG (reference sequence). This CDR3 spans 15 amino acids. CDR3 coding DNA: TGTGCCTGGAGCCTACTGGCGGGGGCGACAGATACGCAGTATTTT. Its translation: CAWSLLAGATDTQYF.

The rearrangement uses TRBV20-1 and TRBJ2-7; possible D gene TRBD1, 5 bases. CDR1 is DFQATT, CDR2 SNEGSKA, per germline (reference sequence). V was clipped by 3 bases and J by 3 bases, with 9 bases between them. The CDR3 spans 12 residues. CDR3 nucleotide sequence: TGCAGTGCTAGGACGACAGACTACGAGCAGTACGTC. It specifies CSARTTDYEQYV.

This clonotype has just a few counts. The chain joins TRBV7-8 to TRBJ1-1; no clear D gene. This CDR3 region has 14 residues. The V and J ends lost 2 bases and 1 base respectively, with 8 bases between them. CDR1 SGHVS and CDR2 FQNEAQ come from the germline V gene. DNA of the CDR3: TGTGCCAGCAGCTTATACACAACGAACACTGAAGCTTTCTTT. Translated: CASSLYTTNTEAFF.

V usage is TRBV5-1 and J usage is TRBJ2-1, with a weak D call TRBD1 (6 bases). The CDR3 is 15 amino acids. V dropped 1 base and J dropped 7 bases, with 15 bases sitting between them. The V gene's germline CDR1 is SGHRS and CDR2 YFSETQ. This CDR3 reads CASSLSETGNNEQFF. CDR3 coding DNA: TGCGCCAGCAGCTTGTCAGAGACAGGTAATAATGAGCAGTTCTTC.

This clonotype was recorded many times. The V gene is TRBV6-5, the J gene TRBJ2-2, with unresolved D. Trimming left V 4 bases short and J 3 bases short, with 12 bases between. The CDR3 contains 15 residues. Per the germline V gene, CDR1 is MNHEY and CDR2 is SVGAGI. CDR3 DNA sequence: TGTGCCAGCAGTTGGGCGGTTGAGGACACCGGGGAGCTGTTTTTT. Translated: CASSWAVEDTGELFF.